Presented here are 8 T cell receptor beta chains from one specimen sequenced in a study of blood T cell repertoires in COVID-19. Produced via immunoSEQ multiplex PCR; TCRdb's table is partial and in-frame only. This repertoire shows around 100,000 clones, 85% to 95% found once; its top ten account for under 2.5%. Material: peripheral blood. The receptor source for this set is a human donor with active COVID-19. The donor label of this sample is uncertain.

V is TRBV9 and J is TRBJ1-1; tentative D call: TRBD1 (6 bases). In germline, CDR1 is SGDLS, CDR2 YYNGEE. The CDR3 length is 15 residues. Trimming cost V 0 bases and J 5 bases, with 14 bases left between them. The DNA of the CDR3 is TGTGCCAGCAGCGTAGTTGCCCCAGGGGTGACTGAAGCTTTCTTT. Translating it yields CASSVVAPGVTEAFF.

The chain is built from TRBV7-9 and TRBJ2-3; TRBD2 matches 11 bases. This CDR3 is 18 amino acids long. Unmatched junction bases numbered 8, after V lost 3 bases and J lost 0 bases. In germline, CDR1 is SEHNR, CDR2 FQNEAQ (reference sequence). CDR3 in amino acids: CASSFSRLAGGSTDTQYF. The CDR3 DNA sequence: TGTGCCAGCAGCTTCTCCCGTCTAGCGGGGGGAAGCACAGATACGCAGTATTTT.

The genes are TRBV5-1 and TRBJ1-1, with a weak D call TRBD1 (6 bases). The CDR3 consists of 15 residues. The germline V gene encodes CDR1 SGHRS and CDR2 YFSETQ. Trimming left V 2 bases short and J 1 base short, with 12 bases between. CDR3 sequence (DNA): TGCGCCAGCAGCTTAACAGGGACGGGGAACACTGAAGCTTTCTTT. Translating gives CASSLTGTGNTEAFF. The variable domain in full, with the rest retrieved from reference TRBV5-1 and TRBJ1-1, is KAGVTQTPRYLIKTRGQQVTLSCSPISGHRSVSWYQQTPGQGLQFLFEYFSETQRNKGNFPGRFSGRQFSNSRSEMNVSTLELGDSALYLCASSLTGTGNTEAFFGQGTRLTVV.

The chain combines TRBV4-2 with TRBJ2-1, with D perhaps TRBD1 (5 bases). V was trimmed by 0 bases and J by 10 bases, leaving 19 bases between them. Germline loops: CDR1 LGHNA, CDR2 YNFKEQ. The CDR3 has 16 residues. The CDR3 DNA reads TGTGCCAGCAGCCAAGATCCGCAGGGTACGGGTTTAGAGCAGTTCTTC. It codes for CASSQDPQGTGLEQFF.

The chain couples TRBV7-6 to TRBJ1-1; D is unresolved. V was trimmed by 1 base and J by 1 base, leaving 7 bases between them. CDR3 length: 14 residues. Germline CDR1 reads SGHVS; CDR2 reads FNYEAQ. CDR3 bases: TGTGCCAGCAGCTTAGGTGGGCGGAACACTGAAGCTTTCTTT. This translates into CASSLGGRNTEAFF.

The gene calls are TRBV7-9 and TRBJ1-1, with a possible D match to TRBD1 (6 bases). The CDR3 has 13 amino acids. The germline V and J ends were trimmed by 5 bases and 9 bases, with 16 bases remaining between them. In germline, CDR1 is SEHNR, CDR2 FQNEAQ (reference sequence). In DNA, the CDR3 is TGTGCCAGCAGCCCCCTAACAGGGTTCAAAGCTTTCTTT. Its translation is CASSPLTGFKAFF.

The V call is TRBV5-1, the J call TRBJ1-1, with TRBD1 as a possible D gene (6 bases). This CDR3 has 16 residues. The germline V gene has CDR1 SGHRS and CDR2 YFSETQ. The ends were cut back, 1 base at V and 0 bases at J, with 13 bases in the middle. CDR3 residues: CASSLQAGEMNTEAFF. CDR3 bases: TGCGCCAGCAGCTTGCAGGCAGGGGAGATGAACACTGAAGCTTTCTTT. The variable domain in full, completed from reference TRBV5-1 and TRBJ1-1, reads KAGVTQTPRYLIKTRGQQVTLSCSPISGHRSVSWYQQTPGQGLQFLFEYFSETQRNKGNFPGRFSGRQFSNSRSEMNVSTLELGDSALYLCASSLQAGEMNTEAFFGQGTRLTVV.

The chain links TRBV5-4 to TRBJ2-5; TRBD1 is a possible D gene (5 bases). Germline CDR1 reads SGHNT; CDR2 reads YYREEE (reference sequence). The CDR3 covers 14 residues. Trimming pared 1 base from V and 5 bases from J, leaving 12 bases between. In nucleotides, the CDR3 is TGTGCCAGCAGCTTGAGTCCCAGGGTCGAGACCCAGTACTTC. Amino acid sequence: CASSLSPRVETQYF.